Each of the 18 T cell receptor beta chains below was sequenced from the same sample in a study of blood T cell repertoires in COVID-19. Assay: immunoSEQ multiplex PCR; the TCRdb copy retains only in-frame clones and omits some. In the table there are over 200,000 clones, 70% to 90% of which are singletons. The sequenced sample consisted of PBMCs or T cells enriched from blood (not recorded which). These receptors originate from a young man who had recovered from COVID-19.

The genes are TRBV5-4 and TRBJ2-1; perhaps TRBD2 as D (6 bases). The CDR3 has 14 amino acids. V was clipped by 0 bases and J by 6 bases, with 10 bases between them. CDR1 SGHNT and CDR2 YYREEE come from the germline V gene (reference sequence). CDR3 nucleotide sequence: TGTGCCAGCAGCTTGGCCGGGACTCGCAATGAGCAGTTCTTC. As protein: CASSLAGTRNEQFF.

V gene TRBV4-2 combines with J gene TRBJ2-1, with D tentatively TRBD1 (5 bases). V dropped 4 bases and J dropped 8 bases, with 9 bases sitting between them. Germline V lookup: CDR1 LGHNA, CDR2 YNFKEQ. The CDR3 loop spans 12 amino acids. The CDR3 reads CASSRQSDEQFF. As DNA, the CDR3 is TGTGCCAGCAGCCGACAGTCAGATGAGCAGTTCTTC.

The chain uses TRBV5-4 and TRBJ2-1; TRBD2 matches 12 bases. Germline V lookup: CDR1 SGHNT, CDR2 YYREEE (reference sequence). The V and J ends lost 4 bases and 5 bases, in that order; junction bases with no gene match: 4. The CDR3 is 15 amino acids. CDR3 sequence reads: CASSTRLAGDNEQFF. The CDR3 region has the DNA TGTGCCAGCAGCACTAGACTAGCGGGAGACAATGAGCAGTTCTTC.

The chain joins TRBV4-1 to TRBJ2-1; possible D gene TRBD2, 5 bases. V lost 0 bases and J lost 5, with 14 bases in between. CDR3 length: 16 amino acids. The germline V gene encodes CDR1 MGHRA and CDR2 YSYEKL. The DNA for the CDR3 is TGCGCCAGCAGCCAAGACTCACTAGTTTTGAACAATGAGCAGTTCTTC. Its protein product is CASSQDSLVLNNEQFF.

The chain carries TRBV2 and TRBJ1-1; TRBD1 might be the D (5 bases). The CDR3 has 14 residues. CDR1 and CDR2 (germline): SNHLY, FYNNEI. V was clipped by 3 bases and J by 3 bases, with 11 bases between them. The CDR3 loop reads CASSDQGPDTEAFF. DNA for the CDR3: TGTGCCAGCAGTGACCAGGGTCCGGACACTGAAGCTTTCTTT. The complete variable domain, with remaining parts taken from reference TRBV2 and TRBJ1-1, reads EPEVTQTPSHQVTQMGQEVILRCVPISNHLYFYWYRQILGQKVEFLVSFYNNEISEKSEIFDDQFSVERPDGSNFTLKIRSTKLEDSAMYFCASSDQGPDTEAFFGQGTRLTVV.

The chain couples TRBV19 to TRBJ2-3, with D perhaps TRBD1 (5 bases). This CDR3 has 15 residues. Germline V gene data show CDR1 as LNHDA and CDR2 as SQIVND (reference sequence). Trimming shortened V by 6 bases and J by 1 base, and 14 bases separated the two germline ends. The CDR3 is CASRRQFYGTDTQYF. The DNA for the CDR3 is TGTGCCAGTAGACGACAGTTTTATGGCACAGATACGCAGTATTTT.

The chain uses TRBV7-2 and TRBJ2-3; 10 nucleotides agree with TRBD2. The V gene end was trimmed by 3 bases and the J gene end by 1 base; junction bases not matched to a gene: 7. CDR3 length: 17 amino acids. Germline-derived CDR1 and CDR2 are SGHTA and FQGNSA. The CDR3 sequence: CASSFALAGVGTDTQYF. In nucleotides, the CDR3 is TGTGCCAGCAGCTTCGCTCTAGCGGGAGTAGGCACAGATACGCAGTATTTT. The full variable domain, rest sourced from reference TRBV7-2 and TRBJ2-3, is GAGVSQSPSNKVTEKGKDVELRCDPISGHTALYWYRQSLGQGLEFLIYFQGNSAPDKSGLPSDRFSAERTGGSVSTLTIQRTQQEDSAVYLCASSFALAGVGTDTQYFGPGTRLTVL.

This chain joins TRBV19 and TRBJ1-6, with D perhaps TRBD1 (5 bases). Per germline, CDR1 LNHDA and CDR2 SQIVND (reference sequence). The V end was cut by 6 bases, the J end by 8 bases, with 14 bases between. The CDR3 sequence is 14 residues long. The CDR3 loop reads CASSPAGGDSPLHF. The DNA for the CDR3 is TGTGCCAGTAGCCCCGCGGGGGGGGATTCACCCCTCCACTTT. Variable domain in full (rest from reference TRBV19 and TRBJ1-6): DGGITQSPKYLFRKEGQNVTLSCEQNLNHDAMYWYRQDPGQGLRLIYYSQIVNDFQKGDIAEGYSVSREKKESFPLTVTSAQKNPTAFYLCASSPAGGDSPLHFGNGTRLTVT.

V and J are TRBV27 and TRBJ1-6; D remains ambiguous. CDR3 size: 18 residues. The germline gives CDR1 MNHEY, CDR2 SMNVEV (reference sequence). Trimming removed 4 bases at V and 0 bases at J, with 16 bases between. CDR3: CASSSRELGGSYNSPLHF. CDR3 sequence (DNA): TGTGCCAGCAGTTCGAGGGAATTAGGTGGCTCCTATAATTCACCCCTCCACTTT.

The chain couples TRBV7-8 to TRBJ1-6; 12 bases align to TRBD1. CDR3 length: 15 amino acids. Trimming removed 7 bases from V and 6 bases from J; junction bases left unmatched: 4. CDR1 and CDR2 (germline): SGHVS, FQNEAQ. The CDR3 DNA is TGTGCCAGCACGGGACAGGGGGCCGTTAATTCACCCCTCCACTTT. Amino acids: CASTGQGAVNSPLHF.

The genes are TRBV6-5 and TRBJ1-2; D gene unclear. The germline CDR1 and CDR2 sequences are MNHEY and SVGAGI. V was pared by 7 bases and J by 3 bases, with 12 bases between. The CDR3 consists of 13 residues. In nucleotides, the CDR3 is TGTGCCAGCAAGTTCAACAGAGACTATGGCTACACCTTC. This sequence encodes CASKFNRDYGYTF.

Written as DNA, the CDR3 is TGTGCCAGCAGTGAAAGGGGCACTGAGCAGTTCTTC. It specifies CASSERGTEQFF. The chain couples TRBV6-1 to TRBJ2-1, with D possibly matching TRBD1 (5 bases). Germline CDR1 reads MNHNS; CDR2 reads SASEGT. With 2 bases removed from V and 9 bases from J, the gap between germline ends came to 8 bases. The CDR3 loop spans 12 amino acids.

The V and J genes are TRBV6-2 or TRBV6-3 and TRBJ1-6, with 7 positions matching TRBD1. This CDR3 contains 15 residues. Germline trimming cut 2 bases from V and 10 bases from J; bases unmatched to any gene: 8. Germline V lookup: CDR1 MNHEY, CDR2 SVGEGT. CDR3 sequence reads: CASSYVQGFSSPLHF. In DNA form, the CDR3 reads TGTGCCAGCAGTTACGTACAGGGGTTTAGCTCACCCCTCCACTTT.

CDR3 sequence reads: CASSVDQTIAKNIQYF. CDR3 DNA sequence: TGTGCCAGCAGCGTAGATCAGACTATAGCCAAAAACATTCAGTACTTC. The chain uses TRBV9 and TRBJ2-4; a weak D match, TRBD2 (5 bases). CDR3 length equals 16 residues. In germline, CDR1 is SGDLS, CDR2 YYNGEE. The germline V and J ends were trimmed by 0 bases and 0 bases, with 10 bases remaining between them.

This chain connects TRBV19 to TRBJ2-2; 9 nucleotides agree with TRBD2. This CDR3 is built from 18 residues. From germline, CDR1 is LNHDA and CDR2 SQIVND (reference sequence). Trimming took 1 base from V and 7 from J; bases not matched to a gene: 13. The CDR3 sequence is CASSIGRAGGRADGELFF. CDR3 in DNA: TGTGCCAGTAGTATAGGTCGAGCTGGCGGGAGGGCCGACGGGGAGCTGTTTTTT.

The V call is TRBV4-1, the J call TRBJ2-5; a weak D match, TRBD1 (6 bases). The V and J ends lost 0 bases and 5 bases respectively, with 13 bases between them. The CDR3 sequence is 15 residues long. Germline assignment: CDR1 MGHRA and CDR2 YSYEKL. The CDR3 region is CASSQELGARETQYF. The CDR3 bases are TGCGCCAGCAGCCAAGAATTGGGGGCCAGGGAGACCCAGTACTTC.

DNA for the CDR3: TGTGCCAGCTCACCACCGGACAGGGGCTCTGGGGCCAACGTCCTGACTTTC. Translation gives CASSPPDRGSGANVLTF. The chain recombines TRBV18 with TRBJ2-6; 9 bases fit TRBD1. V shed 0 bases, J shed 0 bases, and the junction held 0 bases outside the gene matches. Germline V gives CDR1 KGHSH, CDR2 LQKENI. The CDR3 has 17 residues. The full variable domain, its missing parts supplied by reference TRBV18 and TRBJ2-6, is NAGVMQNPRHLVRRRGQEARLRCSPMKGHSHVYWYRQLPEEGLKFMVYLQKENIIDESGMPKERFSAEFPKEGPSILRIQQVVRGDSAAYFCASSPPDRGSGANVLTFGAGSRLTVL.

The rearrangement uses TRBV30 and TRBJ1-1; D perhaps matches TRBD1 (5 bases). V lost 4 bases and J lost 2, with 14 bases in between. This CDR3 contains 14 residues. Germline assignment: CDR1 GTSNPN and CDR2 SVGIG (reference sequence). The CDR3 DNA follows: TGTGCCTGGACGGTAGGGCAGGGCAACACTGAAGCTTTCTTT. Encoded protein: CAWTVGQGNTEAFF.